Below, one T cell receptor beta chain is given with its context. The sample is drawn from a study of blood T cell repertoires in COVID-19. Study at large: Acute and convalescent COVID-19 specimens originated in the United States, Italy and Spain.

Original analysis: It was from reference gene primer amplification that nucleated cell counts were estimated. The method was immunoSEQ multiplex PCR; TCRdb's version includes in-frame clones alone and lacks a portion of them. Clone size and V and J calls were adopted from that table, with D and trimming inferred from the DNA. The data show 200,000 to 250,000 clones, with roughly 86% seen just once and about 3% held by the top ten. The J segment lost 14 bases and the V segment lost 1 base, leaving 3 bases of the junction unmatched. This CDR3 has 13 amino acids. Germline V gene sequence: CDR1 LGHNA, CDR2 YNFKEQ.

The chain couples TRBV4-2 to TRBJ2-1, with 12 bases that match TRBD2. Specimen: peripheral blood. The TCR sequence derives from a man in his 60s with acute or convalescent COVID-19. The CDR3 is CASSQGLAGAEFF. The DNA for the CDR3 is TGTGCCAGCAGCCAAGGACTAGCGGGGGCTGAGTTCTTC.